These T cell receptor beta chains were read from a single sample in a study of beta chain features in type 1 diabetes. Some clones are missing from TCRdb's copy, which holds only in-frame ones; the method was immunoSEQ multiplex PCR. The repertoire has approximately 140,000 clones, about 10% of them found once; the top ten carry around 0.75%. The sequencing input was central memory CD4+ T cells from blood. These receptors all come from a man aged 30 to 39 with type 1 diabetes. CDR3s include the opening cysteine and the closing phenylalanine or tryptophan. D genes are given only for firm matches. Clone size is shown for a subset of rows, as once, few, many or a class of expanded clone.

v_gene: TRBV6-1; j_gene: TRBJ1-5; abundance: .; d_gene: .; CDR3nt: TGTGCCAGCACTGGCAATAGCAATCAGCCCCAGCATTTT; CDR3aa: CASTGNSNQPQHF
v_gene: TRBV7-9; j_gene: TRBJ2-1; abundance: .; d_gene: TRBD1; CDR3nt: TGTGCCAGCAGCTTGCGGCAGGGGGCCTACAATGAGCAGTTCTTC; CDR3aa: CASSLRQGAYNEQFF
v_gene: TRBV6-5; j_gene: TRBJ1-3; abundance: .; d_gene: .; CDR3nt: TGTGCCAGCAGTGATGGAGGGGGAAACACCATATATTTT; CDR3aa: CASSDGGGNTIYF
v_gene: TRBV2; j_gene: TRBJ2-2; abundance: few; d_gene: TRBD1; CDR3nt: TGTGCCGGGACCGGGACAGGTGGCGGGGAGCTGTTTTTT; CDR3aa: CAGTGTGGGELFF
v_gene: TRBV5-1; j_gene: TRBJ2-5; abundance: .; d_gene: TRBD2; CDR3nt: TGCGCCAGCAGCTTGGGACTAGCGGGGAGCAACCAAGAGACCCAGTACTTC; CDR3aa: CASSLGLAGSNQETQYF
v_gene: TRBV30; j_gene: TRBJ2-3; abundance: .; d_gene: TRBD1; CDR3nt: TGTGCCTGGAGGGTAAACAGGGGGGTTCCGTATTTT; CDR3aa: CAWRVNRGVPYF
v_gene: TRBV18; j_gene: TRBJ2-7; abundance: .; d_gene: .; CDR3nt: TGTGCCAGCTCACAGCAGGAAACCTACGAGCAGTACTTC; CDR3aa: CASSQQETYEQYF
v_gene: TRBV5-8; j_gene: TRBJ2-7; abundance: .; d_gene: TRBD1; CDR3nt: TGTGCCAGCAGCCCCCAGGGACAGGGATACGAGCAGTACTTC; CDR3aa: CASSPQGQGYEQYF
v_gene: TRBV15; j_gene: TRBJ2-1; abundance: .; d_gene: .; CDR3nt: TGTGCCACCAGCTATCGCCGGGTCCCGGGTGAGCAGTTCTTC; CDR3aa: CATSYRRVPGEQFF
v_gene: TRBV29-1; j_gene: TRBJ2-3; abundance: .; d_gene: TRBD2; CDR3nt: TGCAGCGTTGGGGAAACGATGGCTAGCGGGGCCGGAGGCACAGATACGCAGTATTTT; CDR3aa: CSVGETMASGAGGTDTQYF
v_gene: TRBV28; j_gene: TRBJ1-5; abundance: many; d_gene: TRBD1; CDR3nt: TGTGCCAGCAGTTTGGGGACAGGGTATCAGCCCCAGCATTTT; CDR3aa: CASSLGTGYQPQHF
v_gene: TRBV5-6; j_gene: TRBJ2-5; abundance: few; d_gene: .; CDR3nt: TGTGCCAGCAGCCTACGGAGGCTGAGGGAGACCCAGTACTTC; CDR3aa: CASSLRRLRETQYF
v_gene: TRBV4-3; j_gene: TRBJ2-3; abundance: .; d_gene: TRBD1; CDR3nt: TGCGCCAGCAGCCCTACAGGGGGAGTGGGTACGCAGTATTTT; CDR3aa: CASSPTGGVGTQYF
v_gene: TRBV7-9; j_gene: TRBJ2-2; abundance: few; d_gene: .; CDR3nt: TGTGCCAGCAGCTTCCCGACAGCGAACACCGGGGAGCTGTTTTTT; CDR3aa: CASSFPTANTGELFF
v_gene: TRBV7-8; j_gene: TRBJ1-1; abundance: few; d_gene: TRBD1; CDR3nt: TGTGCCAGCAGCCCGCGACAGGGGGGATTCGGCACTGAAGCTTTCTTT; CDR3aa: CASSPRQGGFGTEAFF
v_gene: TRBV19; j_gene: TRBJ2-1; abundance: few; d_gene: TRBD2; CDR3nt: TGTGCCAGTGGACTAGCGGGGGAGGAGAATGAGCAGTTCTTC; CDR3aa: CASGLAGEENEQFF
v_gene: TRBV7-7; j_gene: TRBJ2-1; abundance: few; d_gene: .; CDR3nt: TGTGCTAGCAGCTCGCGGACAGACAATGAGCAGTTCTTC; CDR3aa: CASSSRTDNEQFF
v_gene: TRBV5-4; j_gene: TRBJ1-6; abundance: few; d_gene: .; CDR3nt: TGTGCCAGCAGCTCTGCTACTGACAGGTCGGGTTCACCCCTCCACTTT; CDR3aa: CASSSATDRSGSPLHF
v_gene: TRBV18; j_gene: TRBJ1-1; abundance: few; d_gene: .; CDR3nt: TGTGCCAGCTCACCAATAACAGGGTTCGGGAACACTGAAGCTTTCTTT; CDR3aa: CASSPITGFGNTEAFF
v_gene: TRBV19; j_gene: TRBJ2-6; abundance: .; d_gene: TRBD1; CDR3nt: TGTGCCAGTAGTATTCGGGGACAGTTTCTCTCTGGGGCCAACGTCCTGACTTTC; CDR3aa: CASSIRGQFLSGANVLTF
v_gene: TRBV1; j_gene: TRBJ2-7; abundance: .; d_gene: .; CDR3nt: TGCACCAGCCATCCGGTAGCGGGGGGCTACGAGCAGTACTTC; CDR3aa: CTSHPVAGGYEQYF
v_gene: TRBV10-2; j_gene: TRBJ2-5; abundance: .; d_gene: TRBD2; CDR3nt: TGCGCCGTCGAATCCGGGAGGCCAAGGGAGACCCAGTACTTC; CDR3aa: CAVESGRPRETQYF
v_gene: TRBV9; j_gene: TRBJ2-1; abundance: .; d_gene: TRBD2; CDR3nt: TGTGCCAGCAGCTCTAGCGGGGGGGCGTACAATGAGCAGTTCTTC; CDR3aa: CASSSSGGAYNEQFF
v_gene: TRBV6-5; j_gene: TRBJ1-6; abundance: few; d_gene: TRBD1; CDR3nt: TGTGCCAGCAGTACCCTCGGGACAGGGGTTTCACCCCTCCACTTT; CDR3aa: CASSTLGTGVSPLHF
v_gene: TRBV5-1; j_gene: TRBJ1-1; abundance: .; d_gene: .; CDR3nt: TGCGCCAGCAGCTCCCGGGGGGGGGCGAACACTGAAGCTTTCTTT; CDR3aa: CASSSRGGANTEAFF
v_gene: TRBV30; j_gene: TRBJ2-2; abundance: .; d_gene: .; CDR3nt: TGTGCCTGGAGGAAACAGGGCCCCACCGGGGAGCTGTTTTTT; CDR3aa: CAWRKQGPTGELFF
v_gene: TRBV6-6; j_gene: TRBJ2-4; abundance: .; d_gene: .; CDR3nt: TGTGCCAGCAGGCCCGCGGCCAAAAACATTCAGTACTTC; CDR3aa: CASRPAAKNIQYF